Listed below are T cell receptor beta chains from one sample, sequenced in a study of Ad26.COV2.S vaccination and SARS-CoV-2 variants. TCRdb keeps only in-frame clones here, not all; method: immunoSEQ multiplex PCR. In the table there are about 470,000 clones, 90% of which are singletons. Here the sequenced sample was peripheral blood, taken in a trial of Ad26.COV2.S vaccine versus placebo. The receptors originated from a person between 18 and 65 years old who received the Ad26.COV2.S COVID-19 vaccine or a placebo. Each CDR3 is given with its conserved first and last residue. Size tells how often a clone was seen (once, few, many) or the class of an expanded clone, and some rows leave it out.

size | V | length | CDR3
- | TRBV24-1 | 16 | CATSEGTGKTNEKLFF
- | TRBV10-3 | 18 | CAISEAASRVSYNSPLHF
- | TRBV5-3 | 16 | CARSETTSGRYNEQFF
once | TRBV7-3 | 15 | CASSRGQPNTGELFF
- | TRBV18 | 15 | CASSSSTGAYYGYTF
- | TRBV7-6 | 14 | CASSLGTDTYEQYF
- | TRBV6-2/TRBV6-3 | 16 | CASSYSAGGPYNEQFF
- | TRBV6-2/TRBV6-3 | 14 | CASSPGTTTDTQYF
- | TRBV5-1 | 15 | CASSPGDTYNSPLHF
- | TRBV3-1/TRBV3-2 | 13 | CASSPRQGDEQFF
- | TRBV7-2 | 15 | CASSPPGGRDYEQYF
- | TRBV4-2 | 12 | CASSQLDGEQFF
- | TRBV28 | 17 | CASSSITGGRETDTQYF
- | TRBV7-2 | 14 | CASSGQRGADTQYF
- | TRBV24-1 | 14 | CATSDTRGGETQYF
- | TRBV7-2 | 15 | CASSLIPSPGDGYTF
- | TRBV10-3 | 15 | CAISVGQGENYGYTF
- | TRBV27 | 15 | CASSLSGDKPYEQYF
- | TRBV7-9 | 15 | CASSLWTVSSYEQYF
once | TRBV11-2 | 15 | CASSLVKRTQETQYF
once | TRBV7-8 | 16 | CASSLKSRPMNTEAFF
- | TRBV25-1 | 14 | CASSEPGSYYGYTF
- | TRBV16 | 16 | CASSQTREGAFDEQYF
- | TRBV5-4 | 14 | CASSPAQGPYEQYF
- | TRBV7-2 | 16 | CASRRGQTSLTDTQYF
- | TRBV27 | 16 | CASSFGLAPPADTQYF
- | TRBV11-2 | 13 | CASSLLSDNEQFF
- | TRBV6-6 | 16 | CASSYSADIRGDTIYF
- | TRBV5-4 | 11 | CASEQGNEQFF
- | TRBV20-1 | 14 | CSASAGSSYNEQFF
- | TRBV5-1 | 19 | CASSLDPLAGDPSYNEQFF
- | TRBV27 | 15 | CASSITQGRYQPQHF
- | TRBV4-2 | 17 | CASSQDRRTSGTDTQYF
- | TRBV28 | 15 | CAIRDRRSSSYGYTF
- | TRBV28 | 13 | CASSSGGSSGYTF